The 11 T cell receptor beta chains below come from one sample, sequenced in a study of T cell responses to AZD1222 COVID-19 vaccine. TCRdb's copy holds only in-frame clones and misses some; the assay was immunoSEQ multiplex PCR. This sample has 150,000 or so clones, with under 95% found just once. Sequenced here: peripheral blood, sampled on day 0 of AZD1222 vaccination. The source is an adult in good health.

Written as DNA, the CDR3 is TGTGCCAGCAGCTTAGGTGACAGTGCTCGGGGCGGCACTGAAGCTTTCTTT. This translates into CASSLGDSARGGTEAFF. The V and J genes are TRBV11-2 and TRBJ1-1, with D possibly being TRBD1 (5 bases). Germline-derived CDR1 and CDR2 are SGHAT and FQNNGV. Trimming removed 1 base from V and 4 bases from J, with 19 bases in between. The CDR3 runs 17 residues.

This chain joins TRBV4-1 and TRBJ2-7; 9 nucleotides align to TRBD2. The germline V gene has CDR1 MGHRA and CDR2 YSYEKL. This CDR3 has 13 residues. The V segment lost 3 bases and the J segment 5 bases; nucleotides outside the gene matches: 2. The CDR3 loop is CASSQGLADEQYF. As DNA, the CDR3 is TGCGCCAGCAGCCAGGGACTAGCCGACGAGCAGTACTTC.

This clone has more than one count but fewer than ten. V is TRBV27 and J is TRBJ2-1; 9 positions match TRBD1. Trimming at V came to 7 bases and at J to 4 bases, leaving 14 bases not matched to a gene. The CDR3 runs 17 residues. From germline, CDR1 is MNHEY and CDR2 SMNVEV (reference sequence). The CDR3 protein is CASTSGLGQGKYNEQFF. CDR3 nucleotides: TGTGCCAGCACCTCGGGATTGGGACAGGGAAAATACAATGAGCAGTTCTTC.

The chain recombines TRBV4-2 with TRBJ2-5; no clear D gene. Germline V lookup: CDR1 LGHNA, CDR2 YNFKEQ. V was trimmed by 0 bases and J by 2 bases, leaving 7 bases between them. The length of the CDR3 is 14 residues. This CDR3 reads CASSQDRSQETQYF. The CDR3 DNA follows: TGTGCCAGCAGCCAAGATCGCTCGCAAGAGACCCAGTACTTC.

The chain combines TRBV28 with TRBJ2-1; D call uncertain. The V end lost 6 bases, the J end lost 4 bases, and 4 bases lay between the germline ends. Germline lookup yields CDR1 MDHEN and CDR2 SYDVKM. The CDR3 contains 11 residues. This CDR3 is CASREYNEQFF. As DNA, the CDR3 is TGTGCCAGCAGGGAGTACAATGAGCAGTTCTTC.

The CDR3 reads CASSPEGDEANQPQHF. In DNA form, the CDR3 reads TGTGCCAGCAGCCCCGAGGGGGACGAGGCCAATCAGCCCCAGCATTTT. The rearrangement uses TRBV3-1 (or the pseudogene TRBV3-2) and TRBJ1-5; TRBD1 might be the D (6 bases). In germline, CDR1 is LGHDT, CDR2 YNNKEL (reference sequence). V lost 4 bases and J 3 bases, leaving 16 bases between the germline ends. The CDR3 is 16 amino acids.

The chain couples TRBV6-5 to TRBJ1-2; perhaps TRBD1 as D (6 bases). Germline V gene lookup returns CDR1 MNHEY and CDR2 SVGAGI. The V end was cut by 6 bases, the J end by 7 bases, with 18 bases between. The CDR3 spans 14 residues. Here the CDR3 reads CASRPDRTRVGYTF. Written as DNA, the CDR3 is TGTGCCAGCAGACCCGACAGGACCCGGGTTGGCTACACCTTC.

The chain is built from TRBV4-2 and TRBJ2-5, with a weak D call TRBD1 (5 bases). This CDR3 has 15 amino acids. CDR1 is LGHNA, CDR2 YNFKEQ, per germline. V dropped 4 bases and J dropped 5 bases, with 17 bases sitting between them. CDR3 protein: CASSPDPQGLETQYF. In DNA form, the CDR3 reads TGTGCCAGCAGCCCAGATCCCCAGGGCTTGGAGACCCAGTACTTC.

The chain couples TRBV6-5 to TRBJ1-5; 9 bases are shared with TRBD1. After removal of 6 bases from V and 0 bases from J, the junction contained 3 bases not matched to a gene. Per the germline V gene, CDR1 is MNHEY and CDR2 is SVGAGI. There are 15 residues in the CDR3. CDR3 coding DNA: TGTGCCAGCAGCGAGGACAGGGGTAGCAATCAGCCCCAGCATTTT. Its translation: CASSEDRGSNQPQHF.

The chain couples TRBV9 to TRBJ1-5; tentative D call: TRBD1 (6 bases). V lost 2 bases, J lost 5 bases, and 14 bases lay in between. CDR1 SGDLS and CDR2 YYNGEE come from the germline V gene. The CDR3 is made up of 15 amino acids. This CDR3 reads CASSVGGGPDQPQHF. In DNA form, the CDR3 reads TGTGCCAGCAGCGTGGGGGGGGGCCCCGATCAGCCCCAGCATTTT. Full variable domain (outside the CDR3, taken from reference TRBV9 and TRBJ1-5): DSGVTQTPKHLITATGQRVTLRCSPRSGDLSVYWYQQSLDQGLQFLIQYYNGEERAKGNILERFSAQQFPDLHSELNLSSLELGDSALYFCASSVGGGPDQPQHFGDGTRLSIL.

The V and J genes are TRBV2 and TRBJ2-7; D perhaps matches TRBD1 (5 bases). The V gene's germline CDR1 is SNHLY and CDR2 FYNNEI. Trimming removed 5 bases at V and 0 bases at J, with 11 bases between. CDR3 size: 14 residues. The chain's CDR3 is CASSPRVPSYEQYF. As DNA, the CDR3 is TGTGCCAGCAGTCCCAGGGTTCCCTCCTACGAGCAGTACTTC.